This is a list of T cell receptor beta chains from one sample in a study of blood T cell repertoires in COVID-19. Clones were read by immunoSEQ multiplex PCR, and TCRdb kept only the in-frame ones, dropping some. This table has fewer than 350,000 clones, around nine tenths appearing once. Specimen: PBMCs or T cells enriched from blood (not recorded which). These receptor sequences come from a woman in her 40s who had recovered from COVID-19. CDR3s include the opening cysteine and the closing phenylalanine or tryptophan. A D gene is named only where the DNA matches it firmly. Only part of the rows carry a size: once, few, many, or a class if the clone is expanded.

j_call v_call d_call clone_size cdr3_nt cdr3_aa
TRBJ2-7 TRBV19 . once TGTGCCAGTAGTATCGAGGGGGTTCCGTCCTACGAGCAGTACTTC CASSIEGVPSYEQYF
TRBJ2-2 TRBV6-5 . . TGTGCCAGCGGGACATTCAGGGGGGCCCCCGGGGAGCTGTTTTTT CASGTFRGAPGELFF
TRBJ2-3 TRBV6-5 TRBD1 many TGTGCCAACGGGGACAGGGAGGCAGATACGCAGTATTTT CANGDREADTQYF
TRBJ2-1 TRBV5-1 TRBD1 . TGCGCCAGCAGCAATCGACAGGGGGGGACCTACAATGAGCAGTTCTTC CASSNRQGGTYNEQFF
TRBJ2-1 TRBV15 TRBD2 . TGTGCCACCAGCAGAGGACTAGCGGAGGATGAGCAGTTCTTC CATSRGLAEDEQFF
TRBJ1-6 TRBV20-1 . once TGCAGTGCGCTGTCGGGACCCCTCCACTTT CSALSGPLHF
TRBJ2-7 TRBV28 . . TGTGCCAGCAGTTTGGGGGCCGTGGACGAGCAGTACTTC CASSLGAVDEQYF
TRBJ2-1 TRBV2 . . TGTGCCAGCAGTAGAGGACTTGATGAGCAGTTCTTC CASSRGLDEQFF
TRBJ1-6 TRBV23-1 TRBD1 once TGCGCCAGCACATGGCAGGGGGCCCGTAAATTTAATTCACCCCTCCACTTT CASTWQGARKFNSPLHF
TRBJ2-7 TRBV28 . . TGTGCCAGCAGTCTCTCACAAATTTACGAGCAGTACTTC CASSLSQIYEQYF
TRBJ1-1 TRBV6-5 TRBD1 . TGTGCCAGCAGTTCCTCAGGGGGCCTAATTGGCACTGAAGCTTTCTTT CASSSSGGLIGTEAFF
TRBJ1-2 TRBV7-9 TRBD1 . TGTGCCAGCAGCTTAGGACAGGGGGACTATGGCTACACCTTC CASSLGQGDYGYTF
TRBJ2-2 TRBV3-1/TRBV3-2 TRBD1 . TGTGCCAGCAGCCATTGGGACAGGGTGAACACCGGGGAGCTGTTTTTT CASSHWDRVNTGELFF
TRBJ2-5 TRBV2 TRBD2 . TGTGCCAGCAGCGGGACTACCCCGGCGGAGACCCAGTACTTC CASSGTTPAETQYF
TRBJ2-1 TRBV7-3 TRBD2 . TGTGCCAGCAGGGCTAGCGGGGGAACCTACAATGAGCAGTTCTTC CASRASGGTYNEQFF
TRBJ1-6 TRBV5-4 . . TGTGCCAGCAGCTTGGGCGGCTATAATTCACCCCTCCACTTT CASSLGGYNSPLHF
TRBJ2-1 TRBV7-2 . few TGTGCCAGCAGCTTAGGTCCCTCTGAGCAGTTCTTC CASSLGPSEQFF
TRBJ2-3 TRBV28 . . TGTGCCAGCAGTTTTCCGCTGCTGACTGATACGCAGTATTTT CASSFPLLTDTQYF
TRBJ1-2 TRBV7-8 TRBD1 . TGTGCCAGCAGCTTGGCAGGGGGCAGCTATGGCTACACCTTC CASSLAGGSYGYTF
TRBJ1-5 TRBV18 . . TGTGCCAGCTCACTCGGACAGTATAGCAATCAGCCCCAGCATTTT CASSLGQYSNQPQHF
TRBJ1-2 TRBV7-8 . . TGTGCCAGCAGCTCAGAGCTAGGACTGCAAAACTATGGCTACACCTTC CASSSELGLQNYGYTF
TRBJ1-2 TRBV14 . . TGTGCCAGCAGTCTGACGGATGGAGATGGCTACACCTTC CASSLTDGDGYTF
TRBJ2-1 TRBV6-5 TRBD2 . TGTGCCAGCGGGGAGGTAGCGGGTGTTGAGCAGTTCTTC CASGEVAGVEQFF
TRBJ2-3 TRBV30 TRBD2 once TGTGCCTGGAGTGTACTGGCGGGAGCGGATACGCAGTATTTT CAWSVLAGADTQYF
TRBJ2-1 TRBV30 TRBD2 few TGTGCCTGGAGTGTAACGGCGAGGACTAGCGGGGGGCGGGCCGGTAGCTCCTACAATGAGCAGTTCTTC CAWSVTARTSGGRAGSSYNEQFF
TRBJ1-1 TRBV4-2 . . TGTGCCAGCAGCCCTATATCTCAACTCACTGAAGCTTTCTTT CASSPISQLTEAFF
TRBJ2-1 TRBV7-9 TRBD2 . TGTGCCAGCAGCTTGATCGGGGGGACTAGCGGCCCTAATGAGCAGTTCTTC CASSLIGGTSGPNEQFF
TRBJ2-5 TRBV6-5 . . TGTGCCATCCAAGTCCAGGAAGCTGATCCGTCCCAGTACTTC CAIQVQEADPSQYF
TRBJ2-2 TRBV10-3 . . TGTGCCATCAGTGGCGCGGCAGCCTCGAACACCGGGGAGCTGTTTTTT CAISGAAASNTGELFF
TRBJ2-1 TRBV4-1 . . TGCGCCAGCAGCCAAGTGGTGACAGAAAAGCAGTTCTTC CASSQVVTEKQFF
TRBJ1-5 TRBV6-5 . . TGTGCCAGCAGTTATTCGGGGTTGGGGGGTAATCAGCCCCAGCATTTT CASSYSGLGGNQPQHF
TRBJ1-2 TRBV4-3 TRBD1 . TGCGCCAGCAGCCGGGGACAGGGTGAGCCTGGCTATGGCTACACCTTC CASSRGQGEPGYGYTF
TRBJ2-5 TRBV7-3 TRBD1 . TGTGCCAGCAGCTCCACAGGGGGCTTACACCAGTACTTC CASSSTGGLHQYF
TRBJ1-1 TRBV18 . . TGTGCCAGCTCACCAGTATTCGAGACAGGCGTCTACACTGAAGCTTTCTTT CASSPVFETGVYTEAFF
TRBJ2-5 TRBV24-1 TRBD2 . TGTGCCACCAGTGACCGCCTCCTAGCGGGAGCGGAAGAGACCCAGTACTTC CATSDRLLAGAEETQYF
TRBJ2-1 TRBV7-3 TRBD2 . TGTGCCAGCAGCTTAACATTAGCGGGAGGGGATGAGCAGTTCTTC CASSLTLAGGDEQFF